This T cell receptor (beta chain) was documented in a study of blood T cell repertoires in COVID-19. Study summary: Spain, Italy and the United States supplied samples that represented acute and convalescent COVID-19. Sources were T cells, B-cell-depleted T cells, or PBMCs; the material itself was cDNA or gDNA.

Germline CDR1 and CDR2: SGHTA and FQGNSA. V dropped 4 bases and J dropped 0; count of bases not matched to a gene: 3. This CDR3 spans 15 amino acids. How the authors handled the data: For nucleated cells, counts were estimated from reference gene primer amplification. Profiling relied on immunoSEQ multiplex PCR, and the TCRdb table lists in-frame clones only, not all of them. That table is the source of V, J and clone size, and D and trimming were worked out from the DNA. The sample contains a few hundred thousand clones, approximately 90% of which appear only once. This clone was found a few times. V and J are TRBV7-2 and TRBJ1-3; TRBD1 aligns across 7 bases. This TCR was recovered from a man between 18 and 29 years old with active or convalescent COVID-19. The material sequenced was peripheral blood. The CDR3 is CASSSGTASGNTIYF. CDR3 nucleotides: TGTGCCAGCAGCTCAGGGACAGCCTCTGGAAACACCATATATTTT.